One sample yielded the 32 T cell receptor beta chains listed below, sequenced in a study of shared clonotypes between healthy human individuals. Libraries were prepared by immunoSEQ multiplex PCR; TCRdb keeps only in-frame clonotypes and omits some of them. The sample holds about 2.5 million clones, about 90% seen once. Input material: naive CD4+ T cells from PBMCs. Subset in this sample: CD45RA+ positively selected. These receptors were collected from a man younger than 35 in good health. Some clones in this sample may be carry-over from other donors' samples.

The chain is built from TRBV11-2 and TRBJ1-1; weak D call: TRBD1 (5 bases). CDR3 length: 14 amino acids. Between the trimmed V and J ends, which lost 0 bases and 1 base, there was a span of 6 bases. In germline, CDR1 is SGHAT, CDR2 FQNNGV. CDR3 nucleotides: TGTGCCAGCAGCTTAGAGGGGGGGAACACTGAAGCTTTCTTT. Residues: CASSLEGGNTEAFF.

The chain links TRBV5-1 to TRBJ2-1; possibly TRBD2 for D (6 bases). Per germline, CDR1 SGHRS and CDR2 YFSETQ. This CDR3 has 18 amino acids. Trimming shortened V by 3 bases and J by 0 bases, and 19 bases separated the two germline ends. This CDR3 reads CASSSWRGSLSSYNEQFF. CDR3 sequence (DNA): TGCGCCAGCAGCTCCTGGAGGGGCTCCTTGAGCTCCTACAATGAGCAGTTCTTC.

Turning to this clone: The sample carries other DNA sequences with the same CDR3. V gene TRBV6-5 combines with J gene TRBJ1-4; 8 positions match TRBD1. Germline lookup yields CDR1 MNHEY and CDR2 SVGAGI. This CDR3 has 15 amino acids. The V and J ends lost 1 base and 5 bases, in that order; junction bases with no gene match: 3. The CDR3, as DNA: TGTGCCAGCAGTTACTTGGGACAGGCAAATGAAAAACTGTTTTTT. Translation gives CASSYLGQANEKLFF.

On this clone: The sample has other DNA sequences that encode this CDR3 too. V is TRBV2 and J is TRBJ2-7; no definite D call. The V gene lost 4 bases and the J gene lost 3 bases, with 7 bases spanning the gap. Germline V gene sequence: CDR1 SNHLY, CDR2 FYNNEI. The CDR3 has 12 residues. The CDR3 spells CASSVSSYEQYF. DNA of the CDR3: TGTGCCAGCAGTGTCAGTAGCTACGAGCAGTACTTC.

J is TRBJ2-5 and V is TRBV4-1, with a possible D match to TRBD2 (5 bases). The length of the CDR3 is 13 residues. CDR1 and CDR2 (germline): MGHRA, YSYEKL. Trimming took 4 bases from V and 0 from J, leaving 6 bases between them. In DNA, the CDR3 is TGCGCCAGCAGCCGAGGGAACCAAGAGACCCAGTACTTC. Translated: CASSRGNQETQYF.

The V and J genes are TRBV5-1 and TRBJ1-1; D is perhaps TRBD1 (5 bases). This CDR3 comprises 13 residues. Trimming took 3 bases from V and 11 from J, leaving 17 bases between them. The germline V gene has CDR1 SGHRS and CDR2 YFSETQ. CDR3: CASSWDDTGKAFF. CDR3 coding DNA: TGCGCCAGCAGCTGGGACGACACGGGAAAGGCTTTCTTT.

The CDR3 DNA sequence: TGTGCCAGCAGCCCAATACTCGGGACTAGCGGGGCGAACACCGGGGAGCTGTTTTTT. This encodes CASSPILGTSGANTGELFF. The chain recombines TRBV7-8 with TRBJ2-2, with 13 bases lining up with TRBD2. CDR1 and CDR2 from the germline V gene are SGHVS and FQNEAQ. This CDR3 region has 19 residues. The V gene end was trimmed by 5 bases and the J gene end by 0 bases; junction bases not matched to a gene: 9. Combining the CDR3 with reference TRBV7-8 and TRBJ2-2 gives the whole variable domain GAGVSQSPRYKVAKRGQDVALRCDPISGHVSLFWYQQALGQGPEFLTYFQNEAQLDKSGLPSDRFFAERPEGSVSTLKIQRTQQEDSAVYLCASSPILGTSGANTGELFFGEGSRLTVL.

CDR3 region: CASKRTGSYEQYF. The CDR3 DNA follows: TGTGCCAGCAAAAGGACAGGCTCCTACGAGCAGTACTTC. The V and J genes are TRBV6-6 and TRBJ2-7, with 7 positions matching TRBD1. Germline V gene data show CDR1 as MNHNY and CDR2 as SVGAGI (reference sequence). Trimming at V came to 7 bases and at J to 0 bases, leaving 3 bases not matched to a gene. This CDR3 is built from 13 residues.

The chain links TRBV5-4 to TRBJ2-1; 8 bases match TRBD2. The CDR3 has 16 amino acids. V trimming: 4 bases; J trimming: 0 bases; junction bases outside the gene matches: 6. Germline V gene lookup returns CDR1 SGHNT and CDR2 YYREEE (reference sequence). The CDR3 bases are TGTGCCAGCAGCCTCCAGGGACTAGTCTCCTACAATGAGCAGTTCTTC. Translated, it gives CASSLQGLVSYNEQFF.

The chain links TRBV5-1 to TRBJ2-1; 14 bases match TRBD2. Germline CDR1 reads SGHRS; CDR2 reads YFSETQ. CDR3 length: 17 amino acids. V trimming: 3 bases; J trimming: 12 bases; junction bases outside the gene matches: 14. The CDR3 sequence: CASSYGTSGSLPEGQFF. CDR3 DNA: TGCGCCAGCAGCTATGGGACTAGCGGGAGTCTACCCGAAGGGCAGTTCTTC. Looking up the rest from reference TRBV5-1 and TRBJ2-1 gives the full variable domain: KAGVTQTPRYLIKTRGQQVTLSCSPISGHRSVSWYQQTPGQGLQFLFEYFSETQRNKGNFPGRFSGRQFSNSRSEMNVSTLELGDSALYLCASSYGTSGSLPEGQFFGPGTRLTVL.

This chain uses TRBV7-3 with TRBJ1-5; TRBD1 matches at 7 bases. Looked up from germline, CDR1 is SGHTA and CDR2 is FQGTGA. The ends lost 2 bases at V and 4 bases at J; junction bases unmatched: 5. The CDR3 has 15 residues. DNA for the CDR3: TGTGCCAGCAGCTTAGAGGCAGGGGGTAATCAGCCCCAGCATTTT. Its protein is CASSLEAGGNQPQHF.

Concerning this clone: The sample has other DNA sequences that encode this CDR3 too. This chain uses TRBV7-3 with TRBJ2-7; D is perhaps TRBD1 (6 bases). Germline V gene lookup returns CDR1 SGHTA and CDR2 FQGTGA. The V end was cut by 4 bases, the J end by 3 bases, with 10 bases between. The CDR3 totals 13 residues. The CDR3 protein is CASSSGQSYEQYF. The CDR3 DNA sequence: TGTGCCAGCAGCTCTGGACAGAGCTACGAGCAGTACTTC.

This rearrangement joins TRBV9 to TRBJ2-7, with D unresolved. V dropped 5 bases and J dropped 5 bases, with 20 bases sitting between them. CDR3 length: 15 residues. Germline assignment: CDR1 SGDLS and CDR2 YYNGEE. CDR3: CASRLKGAIRNEQYF. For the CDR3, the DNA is TGTGCCAGCAGGCTTAAGGGCGCGATAAGGAACGAGCAGTACTTC.

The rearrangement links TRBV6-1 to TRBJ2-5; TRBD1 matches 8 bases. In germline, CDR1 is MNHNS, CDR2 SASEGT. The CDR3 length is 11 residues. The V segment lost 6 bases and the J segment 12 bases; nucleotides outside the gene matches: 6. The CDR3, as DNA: TGTGCCAGCAGCTTGACAGGGGAAGAGTACTTC. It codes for CASSLTGEEYF.

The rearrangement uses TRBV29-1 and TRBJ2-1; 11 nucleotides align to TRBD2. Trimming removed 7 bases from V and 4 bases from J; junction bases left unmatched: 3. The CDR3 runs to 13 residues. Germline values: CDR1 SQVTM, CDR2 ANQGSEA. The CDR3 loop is CSGTSGLYNEQFF. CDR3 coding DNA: TGCAGCGGGACTAGCGGGCTATACAATGAGCAGTTCTTC.

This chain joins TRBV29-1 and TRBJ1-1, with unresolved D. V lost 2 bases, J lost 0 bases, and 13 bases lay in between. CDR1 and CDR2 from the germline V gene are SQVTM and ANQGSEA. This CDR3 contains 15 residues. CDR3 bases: TGCAGCGTTGAATATAAGGCAGCCATGAACACTGAAGCTTTCTTT. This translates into CSVEYKAAMNTEAFF.

The CDR3 loop is CASSPVGSGANVLTF. The CDR3 DNA sequence: TGTGCCAGCAGCCCGGTGGGGTCCGGGGCCAACGTCCTGACTTTC. The chain carries TRBV7-9 and TRBJ2-6, with unresolved D. The V and J ends lost 5 bases and 4 bases respectively, with 12 bases between them. The CDR3 contains 15 residues. Looked up from germline, CDR1 is SEHNR and CDR2 is FQNEAQ (reference sequence).

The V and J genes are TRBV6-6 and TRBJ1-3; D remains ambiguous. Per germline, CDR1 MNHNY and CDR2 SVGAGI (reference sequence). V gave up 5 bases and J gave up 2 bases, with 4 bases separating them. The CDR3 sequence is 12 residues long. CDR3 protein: CASSKAGNTIYF. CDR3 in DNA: TGTGCCAGCAGTAAGGCTGGAAACACCATATATTTT.

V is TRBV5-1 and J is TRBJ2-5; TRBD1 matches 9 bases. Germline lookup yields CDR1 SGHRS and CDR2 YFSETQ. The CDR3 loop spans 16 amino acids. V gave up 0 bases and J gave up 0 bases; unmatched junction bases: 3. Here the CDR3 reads CASSLGTGEYQETQYF. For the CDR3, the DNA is TGCGCCAGCAGCTTGGGGACAGGGGAGTACCAAGAGACCCAGTACTTC.

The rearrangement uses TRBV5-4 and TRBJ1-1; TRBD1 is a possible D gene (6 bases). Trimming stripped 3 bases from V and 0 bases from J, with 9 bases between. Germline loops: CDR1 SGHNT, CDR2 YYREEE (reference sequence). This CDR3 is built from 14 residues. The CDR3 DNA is TGTGCCAGCAGCTCCGGGACACTGAACACTGAAGCTTTCTTT. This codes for CASSSGTLNTEAFF.

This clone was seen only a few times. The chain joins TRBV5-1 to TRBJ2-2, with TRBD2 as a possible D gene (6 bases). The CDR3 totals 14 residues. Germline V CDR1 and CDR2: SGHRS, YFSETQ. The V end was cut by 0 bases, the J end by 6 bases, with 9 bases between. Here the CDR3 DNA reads TGCGCCAGCAGCTTGGGGCTAGCGCCCGGGGAGCTGTTTTTT. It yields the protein CASSLGLAPGELFF.

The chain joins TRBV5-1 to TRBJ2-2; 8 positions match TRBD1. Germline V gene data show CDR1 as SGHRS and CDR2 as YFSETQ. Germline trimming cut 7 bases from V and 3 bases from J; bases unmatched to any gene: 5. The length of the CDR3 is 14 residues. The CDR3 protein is CASRGQEHTGELFF. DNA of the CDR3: TGCGCCAGCCGGGGACAGGAGCACACCGGGGAGCTGTTTTTT.

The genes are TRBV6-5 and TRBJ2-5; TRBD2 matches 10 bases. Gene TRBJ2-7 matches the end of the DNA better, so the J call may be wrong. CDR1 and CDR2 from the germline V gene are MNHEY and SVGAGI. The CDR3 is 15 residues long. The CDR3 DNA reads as TGTGCCAGCAGTTATGGACTAGCGGATTCCTACGAGCAGTACTTC. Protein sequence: CASSYGLADSYEQYF.

For the CDR3, the DNA is TGTGCCAGCAGCCGAGACAGGGAAAGGATCACTGAAGCTTTCTTT. This encodes CASSRDRERITEAFF. This chain uses TRBV27 with TRBJ1-1; 7 bases are shared with TRBD1. In germline, CDR1 is MNHEY, CDR2 SMNVEV (reference sequence). After removal of 6 bases from V and 4 bases from J, the junction contained 11 bases not matched to a gene. This CDR3 spans 15 amino acids.

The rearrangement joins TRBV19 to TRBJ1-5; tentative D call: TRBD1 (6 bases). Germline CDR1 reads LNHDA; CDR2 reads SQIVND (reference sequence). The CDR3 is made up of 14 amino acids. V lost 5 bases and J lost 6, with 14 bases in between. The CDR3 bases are TGTGCCAGTAGTGTACAGGGAAGCGGTCAGCCCCAGCATTTT. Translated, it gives CASSVQGSGQPQHF.

CDR3 DNA: TGTGCCAGCAGTGGCCGATACGAAAAACTGTTTTTT. It yields the protein CASSGRYEKLFF. V and J are TRBV6-1 and TRBJ1-4; no firm D call. V was cut by 4 bases and J by 8 bases, with 8 bases left in between. The CDR3 is 12 amino acids. Germline V CDR1 and CDR2: MNHNS, SASEGT.

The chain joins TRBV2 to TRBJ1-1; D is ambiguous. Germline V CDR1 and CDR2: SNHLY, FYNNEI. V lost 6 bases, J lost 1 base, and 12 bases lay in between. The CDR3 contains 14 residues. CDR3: CASREAQPNTEAFF. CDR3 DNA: TGTGCCAGCAGGGAGGCACAACCGAACACTGAAGCTTTCTTT.

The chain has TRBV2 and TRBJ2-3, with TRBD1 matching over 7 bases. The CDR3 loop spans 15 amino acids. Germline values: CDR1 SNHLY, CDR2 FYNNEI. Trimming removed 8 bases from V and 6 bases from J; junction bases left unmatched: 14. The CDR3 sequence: CASLPRDRASDTQYF. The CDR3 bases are TGTGCCAGCCTCCCCCGGGACAGAGCGTCGGATACGCAGTATTTT. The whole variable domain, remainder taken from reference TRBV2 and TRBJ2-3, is EPEVTQTPSHQVTQMGQEVILRCVPISNHLYFYWYRQILGQKVEFLVSFYNNEISEKSEIFDDQFSVERPDGSNFTLKIRSTKLEDSAMYFCASLPRDRASDTQYFGPGTRLTVL.

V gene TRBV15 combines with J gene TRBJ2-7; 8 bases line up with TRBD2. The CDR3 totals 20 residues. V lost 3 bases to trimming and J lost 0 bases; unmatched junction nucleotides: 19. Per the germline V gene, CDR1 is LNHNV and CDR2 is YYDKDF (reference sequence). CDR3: CATSSLWGLAGVPYSYEQYF. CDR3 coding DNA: TGTGCCACCAGCAGCCTCTGGGGGCTAGCGGGCGTCCCATACTCCTACGAGCAGTACTTC.

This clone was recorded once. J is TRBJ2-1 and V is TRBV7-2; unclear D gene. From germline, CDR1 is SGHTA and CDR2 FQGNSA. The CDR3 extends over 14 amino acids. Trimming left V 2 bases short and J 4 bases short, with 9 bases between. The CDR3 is CASSLPGPYNEQFF. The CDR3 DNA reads TGTGCCAGCAGCTTACCCGGACCATACAATGAGCAGTTCTTC.

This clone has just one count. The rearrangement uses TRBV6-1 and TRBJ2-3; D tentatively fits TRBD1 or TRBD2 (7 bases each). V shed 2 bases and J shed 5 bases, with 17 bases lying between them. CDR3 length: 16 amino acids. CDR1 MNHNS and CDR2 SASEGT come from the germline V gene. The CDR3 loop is CASSERRVRGGDTQYF. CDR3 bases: TGTGCCAGCAGTGAAAGGAGGGTCAGGGGGGGAGATACGCAGTATTTT.

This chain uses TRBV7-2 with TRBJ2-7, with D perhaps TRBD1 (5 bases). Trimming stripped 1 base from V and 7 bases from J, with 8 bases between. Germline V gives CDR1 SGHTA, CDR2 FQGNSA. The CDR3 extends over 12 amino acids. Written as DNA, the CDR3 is TGTGCCAGCAGCTTAGGGCACAGGGAGCAGTACTTC. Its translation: CASSLGHREQYF.